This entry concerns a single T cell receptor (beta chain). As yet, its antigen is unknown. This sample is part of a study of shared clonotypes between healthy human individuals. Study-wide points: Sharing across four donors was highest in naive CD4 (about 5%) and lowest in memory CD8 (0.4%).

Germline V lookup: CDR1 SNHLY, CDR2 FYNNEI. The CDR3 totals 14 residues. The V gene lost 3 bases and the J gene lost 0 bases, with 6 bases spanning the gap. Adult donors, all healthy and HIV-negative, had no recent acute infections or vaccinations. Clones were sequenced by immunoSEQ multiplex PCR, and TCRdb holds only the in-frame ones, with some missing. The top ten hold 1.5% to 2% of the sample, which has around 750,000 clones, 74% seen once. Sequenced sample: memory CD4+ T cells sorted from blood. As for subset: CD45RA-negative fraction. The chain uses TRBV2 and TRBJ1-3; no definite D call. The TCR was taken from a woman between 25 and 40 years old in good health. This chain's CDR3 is CASSERSSGNTIYF. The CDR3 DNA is TGTGCCAGCAGTGAGCGGTCCTCTGGAAACACCATATATTTT.